One sample yielded the 14 T cell receptor beta chains listed below, sequenced in a study of OX40 agonist ivuxolimab in advanced cancers. The repertoire was sequenced with immunoSEQ multiplex PCR; TCRdb's copy has only in-frame clones and lacks some. The sample has approximately 15,000 clones, 86% seen once. The sample here was CD4+ or CD8+ T cells sorted from blood, taken in a trial of the OX40 agonist ivuxolimab. The receptors here all came from an adult with an advanced solid tumor such as melanoma, head and neck, liver or kidney cancer.

V gene TRBV7-6 combines with J gene TRBJ1-4; D might be TRBD1 (6 bases). The V end lost 5 bases, the J end lost 1 base, and 14 bases lay between the germline ends. This CDR3 region has 16 residues. Germline CDR1 reads SGHVS; CDR2 reads FNYEAQ. The CDR3 is CASSAGQSGTNEKLFF. The CDR3 bases are TGTGCCAGCAGCGCCGGACAGTCCGGAACTAATGAAAAACTGTTTTTT.

This chain uses TRBV4-1 with TRBJ2-3, with 9 bases identical to TRBD2. CDR3 length: 16 residues. J was trimmed by 5 bases and V by 0 bases; bases with no gene match: 6. Per the germline V gene, CDR1 is MGHRA and CDR2 is YSYEKL. The chain's CDR3 is CASSQERGGRVDTQYF. Written as DNA, the CDR3 is TGCGCCAGCAGCCAAGAGCGGGGGGGCCGGGTAGATACGCAGTATTTT.

The rearrangement uses TRBV19 and TRBJ2-5; perhaps TRBD1 as D (5 bases). This CDR3 spans 13 amino acids. V was shortened by 6 bases and J by 2 bases, with 10 bases between the two germline ends. Germline-derived CDR1 and CDR2 are LNHDA and SQIVND (reference sequence). DNA of the CDR3: TGTGCCAGTAGACAGGCTGGGCAAGAGACCCAGTACTTC. It codes for CASRQAGQETQYF.

Notes on this clone: Germline is not matched at one junction end, which may reflect a read error. The DNA for the CDR3 is TGCGCCAGCAGATTGGGAGGACTAGCGGGAGCAGATACGCAGTATTTT. Its protein is CASRLGGLAGADTQYF. The chain combines TRBV5-1 with TRBJ2-3; 13 bases align to TRBD2. The CDR3 is 16 residues long. Per the germline V gene, CDR1 is SGHRS and CDR2 is YFSETQ.

This clone has a handful of counts. One junction end does not reproduce the germline sequence, and a read error may be involved. The V gene is TRBV29-1, the J gene TRBJ1-1; 7 bases map to TRBD1. The CDR3 sequence is 8 residues long. CDR1 SQVTM and CDR2 ANQGSEA come from the germline V gene. As DNA, the CDR3 is TGCAGCGCTGGGCCGACAGGGTTT. As protein: CSAGPTGF.

This chain links TRBV5-1 with TRBJ2-3; 13 bases line up with TRBD2. Losses at the gene ends were 0 bases for V and 4 bases for J; bases not matched to a gene: 8. This CDR3 comprises 18 residues. Germline loops: CDR1 SGHRS, CDR2 YFSETQ. CDR3 amino acids: CASSLEGLAGMVADTQYF. The CDR3 DNA reads TGCGCCAGCAGCTTGGAGGGACTAGCGGGAATGGTTGCAGATACGCAGTATTTT.

The V and J genes are TRBV5-1 and TRBJ2-1; D unclear. In germline, CDR1 is SGHRS, CDR2 YFSETQ. The length of the CDR3 is 14 residues. Between the trimmed V and J ends, which lost 1 base and 7 bases, there was a span of 12 bases. CDR3 region: CASSLNSVENEQFF. In nucleotides, the CDR3 is TGCGCCAGCAGCTTGAATTCTGTGGAGAATGAGCAGTTCTTC. Filled out from reference TRBV5-1 and TRBJ2-1, the complete variable domain reads KAGVTQTPRYLIKTRGQQVTLSCSPISGHRSVSWYQQTPGQGLQFLFEYFSETQRNKGNFPGRFSGRQFSNSRSEMNVSTLELGDSALYLCASSLNSVENEQFFGPGTRLTVL.

The rearrangement links TRBV7-9 to TRBJ2-5; D gene unclear. CDR3 size: 16 residues. Germline-derived CDR1 and CDR2 are SEHNR and FQNEAQ (reference sequence). The ends were cut back, 1 base at V and 2 bases at J, with 14 bases in the middle. This CDR3 reads CASSLGGSDGQETQYF. The CDR3, as DNA: TGTGCCAGCAGCTTAGGGGGATCGGACGGACAAGAGACCCAGTACTTC.

The chain links TRBV2 to TRBJ2-3, with 8 nucleotides matching TRBD1. CDR3 length: 15 residues. Germline V lookup: CDR1 SNHLY, CDR2 FYNNEI. Losses at the gene ends were 10 bases for V and 1 base for J; bases not matched to a gene: 10. The CDR3 DNA follows: TGTGCCACCCGGCTGGGACAGGACCGCACAGATACGCAGTATTTT. This sequence encodes CATRLGQDRTDTQYF.

This clone was observed a few times. The chain carries TRBV4-1 and TRBJ1-4; 11 positions agree with TRBD1. Germline V lookup: CDR1 MGHRA, CDR2 YSYEKL. Germline trimming cut 0 bases from V and 7 bases from J; bases unmatched to any gene: 16. The CDR3 totals 20 residues. CDR3 loop: CASSQDFIGTGGFSTEKLFF. CDR3 in DNA: TGCGCCAGCAGCCAAGATTTTATAGGGACAGGGGGTTTCAGTACTGAAAAACTGTTTTTT.

V gene TRBV7-2 combines with J gene TRBJ2-7; D unclear. The CDR3 sequence is 13 residues long. Germline V gene sequence: CDR1 SGHTA, CDR2 FQGNSA. Trimming removed 5 bases at V and 2 bases at J, with 10 bases between. CDR3 region: CASSTGRPYEQYF. CDR3 sequence (DNA): TGTGCCAGCAGCACCGGGCGTCCCTACGAGCAGTACTTC.

The chain is built from TRBV7-9 and TRBJ2-3; D not certain. The ends were cut back, 1 base at V and 2 bases at J, with 7 bases in the middle. The germline V gene encodes CDR1 SEHNR and CDR2 FQNEAQ (reference sequence). This CDR3 comprises 14 residues. The CDR3 nucleotides are TGTGCCAGCAGCTTAGAGGCTATCACAGATACGCAGTATTTT. As protein: CASSLEAITDTQYF.

This clone was recorded a few times. This chain connects TRBV18 to TRBJ1-1, with 9 bases matching TRBD1. The length of the CDR3 is 14 residues. Germline trimming cut 3 bases from V and 11 bases from J; bases unmatched to any gene: 10. The V gene's germline CDR1 is KGHSH and CDR2 LQKENI. The CDR3 region is CASSPEGQGKKAFF. The CDR3 DNA is TGTGCCAGCTCACCTGAGGGACAGGGAAAGAAGGCTTTCTTT. Looking up the rest from reference TRBV18 and TRBJ1-1 gives the full variable domain: NAGVMQNPRHLVRRRGQEARLRCSPMKGHSHVYWYRQLPEEGLKFMVYLQKENIIDESGMPKERFSAEFPKEGPSILRIQQVVRGDSAAYFCASSPEGQGKKAFFGQGTRLTVV.

The chain couples TRBV30 to TRBJ1-1; D not certain. V was clipped by 4 bases and J by 1 base, with 10 bases between them. Germline V gives CDR1 GTSNPN, CDR2 SVGIG (reference sequence). The CDR3 loop spans 13 amino acids. The CDR3 region has the DNA TGTGCCTGGAAGGAGGGAAAGAACACTGAAGCTTTCTTT. This codes for CAWKEGKNTEAFF.